This T cell receptor beta chain was captured in a study of cytomegalovirus exposure and HLA in healthy donors. Study summary: An earlier analysis identified 117 million unique TCR beta sequences in 150 million to 200 million T cells.

Regarding this clone: The antigen is unknown.

Study observations and caveats: Later analysis identified several of the most significant clusters that appeared linked to common viral pathogens. Later analysis identified 16,000 or so TCR beta sequences associated with HLA alleles, using a false discovery rate threshold of 0.05. With later analysis, a missense DCLRE1C variant became linked to TCR beta V- and J-gene trimming.

The CDR3 is 18 residues long. Germline values: CDR1 LNHDA, CDR2 SQIVND (reference sequence). The junction had 8 bases not matched to a gene; V was cut back by 5 bases and J by 4 bases. Primers: 60 Vbeta forward and 13 Jbeta reverse. Profiling relied on immunoSEQ multiplex PCR, and the TCRdb table lists in-frame clones only, not all of them. The sample yields approximately 67,000 clones, 80% to 90% seen once. The sequence was collected from a woman in her thirties in good health and CMV-seropositive. The genes are TRBV19 and TRBJ2-1, with 16 bases fitting TRBD2. What was sequenced was PBMCs. CDR3 nucleotides: TGTGCCAGTAGTCGCACGGGACTAGCGGGAGGGGAATACAATGAGCAGTTCTTC. It codes for CASSRTGLAGGEYNEQFF.